The next 30 T cell receptor beta chains were all read from a single sample in a study of blood T cells in healthy people across ages. Through a sample-barcoded 5' primer and a J-beta primer mix, a second PCR was run for roughly 7 to 11 cycles. Each CDR3 protein is one row after TCRdb ran MiXCR on the 5' RACE reads. The data show roughly 500,000 distinct CDR3 sequences, with approximately 30% seen just once and around 18% held by the top ten. The source material was blood. The receptors originated from a woman between 65 and 79 years old in good health.

The J gene is TRBJ1-2, the V gene TRBV30; D gene unclear. CDR3 length: 15 amino acids. Germline values: CDR1 GTSNPN, CDR2 SVGIG (reference sequence). V shed 0 bases and J shed 5 bases, with 16 bases lying between them. The CDR3 nucleotides are TGTGCCTGGAGTGTAAGGGCGGCGCGAGGGTATGGCTACACCTTC. Encoded protein: CAWSVRAARGYGYTF.

The chain employs TRBV5-1 and TRBJ2-1; TRBD1 might be the D (8 bases). The germline V gene has CDR1 SGHRS and CDR2 YFSETQ. Trimming left V 5 bases short and J 5 bases short, with 17 bases between. This CDR3 has 15 amino acids. The CDR3 is CASRNRGGPNNEQFF. The DNA of the CDR3 is TGCGCCAGCAGAAACAGGGGGGGCCCTAACAATGAGCAGTTCTTC.

This clonotype was observed a handful of times. The V and J genes are TRBV5-1 and TRBJ2-5; D is perhaps TRBD2 (6 bases). Trimming took off 2 bases at V and 5 bases at J, with 13 bases between the two ends. CDR1 and CDR2 from the germline V gene are SGHRS and YFSETQ. The CDR3 runs 14 residues. CDR3 DNA: TGCGCCAGCAGCTTATCTACGGGGGTCGAGACCCAGTACTTC. Its protein product is CASSLSTGVETQYF.

This chain connects TRBV20-1 to TRBJ1-5, with D perhaps TRBD1 (5 bases). The V end lost 6 bases, the J end lost 4 bases, and 16 bases lay between the germline ends. This CDR3 is 14 amino acids long. Germline CDR1 is DFQATT and CDR2 is SNEGSKA (reference sequence). The CDR3 reads CSATPGGVNQPQHF. The CDR3, as DNA: TGCAGTGCAACCCCCGGGGGGGTTAATCAGCCCCAGCATTTT.

The chain uses TRBV7-2 and TRBJ2-1; 10 bases match TRBD2. The CDR3 totals 16 residues. Germline CDR1 and CDR2: SGHTA and FQGNSA. The J segment lost 10 bases and the V segment lost 5 bases, leaving 14 bases of the junction unmatched. The CDR3 DNA reads as TGTGCCAGCAGCCTTCTAGTCGCTAGCGGGGGCGTCGAGCAGTTCTTC. It translates to CASSLLVASGGVEQFF.

This clonotype was seen only a few times. The chain couples TRBV12-3 or TRBV12-4 to TRBJ1-5; no reliable D call. The CDR3 is 11 amino acids. With 6 bases removed from V and 9 bases from J, the gap between germline ends came to 9 bases. The DNA of the CDR3 is TGTGCCAGCAGCGGGTATGGGCCCCAGCATTTT. Protein product: CASSGYGPQHF.

This clonotype was counted a single time. The chain is built from TRBV24-1 and TRBJ2-5; D not certain. V shed 3 bases and J shed 5 bases, with 9 bases lying between them. CDR1 KGHDR and CDR2 SFDVKD come from the germline V gene. There are 13 residues in the CDR3. The DNA for the CDR3 is TGTGCCACCAGTGATGGACCCCTGGAGACCCAGTACTTC. This sequence encodes CATSDGPLETQYF.

The chain links TRBV5-1 to TRBJ2-1; TRBD1 is a possible D gene (6 bases). Trimming took 3 bases from V and 1 from J, leaving 11 bases between them. CDR3 length: 15 amino acids. The germline CDR1 and CDR2 sequences are SGHRS and YFSETQ. The CDR3 DNA is TGCGCCAGCAGCTGGGACAAACCATCCTACAATGAGCAGTTCTTC. Residues: CASSWDKPSYNEQFF.

As for this clonotype: A read error may account for a junction end that differs from germline. The chain joins TRBV7-2 to TRBJ1-2, with D possibly matching TRBD1 (6 bases). The V gene's germline CDR1 is SGHTA and CDR2 FQGNSA. This CDR3 comprises 16 residues. The CDR3 here is CASSLGRPGGGWGPRF. The CDR3 DNA reads as TGTGCCAGCAGCTTAGGACGTCCTGGCGGGGGCTGGGGGCCCCGCTTC.

This clonotype was found a few times. The J gene is TRBJ2-5, the V gene TRBV5-1, with D maybe TRBD1 (6 bases). Trimming removed 3 bases at V and 2 bases at J, with 11 bases between. The CDR3 is 14 amino acids. In germline, CDR1 is SGHRS, CDR2 YFSETQ. The CDR3, as DNA: TGCGCCAGCAGCTCTGGACAGAAGCAAGAGACCCAGTACTTC. Its translation: CASSSGQKQETQYF.

The V gene is TRBV12-3 or TRBV12-4, the J gene TRBJ2-5; D uncertain. The CDR3 has 13 amino acids. V was shortened by 5 bases and J by 9 bases, with 16 bases between the two germline ends. CDR3 residues: CASSGTAVSSQYF. Written as DNA, the CDR3 is TGTGCCAGCAGTGGAACGGCCGTGAGTTCCCAGTACTTC.

This clonotype has just a few counts. The rearrangement uses TRBV7-9 and TRBJ1-2; tentative D call: TRBD1 (6 bases). The germline gives CDR1 SEHNR, CDR2 FQNEAQ (reference sequence). Trimming removed 5 bases at V and 2 bases at J, with 18 bases between. The CDR3 spans 16 residues. The CDR3: CASSVTGTTTNYGYTF. The CDR3 DNA reads TGTGCCAGCAGCGTCACCGGGACAACCACGAACTATGGCTACACCTTC.

This clonotype came up a few times. V gene TRBV7-2 combines with J gene TRBJ1-2; D is uncertain. The CDR3 loop spans 13 amino acids. Per germline, CDR1 SGHTA and CDR2 FQGNSA. Trimming removed 4 bases from V and 2 bases from J, with 8 bases in between. This chain's CDR3 is CASSSIVNYGYTF. The CDR3 nucleotides are TGTGCCAGCAGCTCGATAGTAAACTATGGCTACACCTTC.

This clonotype was detected only a few times. This chain joins TRBV7-2 and TRBJ2-3, with TRBD2 matching over 11 bases. Germline V gives CDR1 SGHTA, CDR2 FQGNSA. Trimming took 1 base from V and 9 from J; bases not matched to a gene: 15. The length of the CDR3 is 18 residues. Here the CDR3 DNA reads TGTGCCAGCAGCTTAGTAACTAGCGGGGGAGATACAGTTAGCACGCAGTATTTT. Amino acids: CASSLVTSGGDTVSTQYF.

The V gene is TRBV2, the J gene TRBJ1-2, with D tentatively TRBD1 (5 bases). Germline CDR1 SNHLY, CDR2 FYNNEI. The V end lost 5 bases, the J end lost 0 bases, and 10 bases lay between the germline ends. CDR3 length: 14 amino acids. CDR3 loop: CASSPDRPNYGYTF. CDR3 DNA sequence: TGTGCCAGCAGTCCAGACAGACCTAACTATGGCTACACCTTC.

This clonotype was picked up a small number of times. The rearrangement joins TRBV15 to TRBJ2-5; D call uncertain. The CDR3 contains 13 residues. The V end was cut by 0 bases, the J end by 5 bases, with 7 bases between. The germline V gene has CDR1 LNHNV and CDR2 YYDKDF (reference sequence). The CDR3: CATSRDRWETQYF. DNA of the CDR3: TGTGCCACCAGCAGAGATCGTTGGGAGACCCAGTACTTC.

The V and J genes are TRBV5-1 and TRBJ1-4; tentatively, D is TRBD1 (6 bases). CDR3 length: 13 residues. Germline V gene lookup returns CDR1 SGHRS and CDR2 YFSETQ. V lost 4 bases and J lost 12, with 16 bases in between. CDR3 loop: CASSPSTGAELFF. The CDR3 region has the DNA TGCGCCAGCAGCCCTTCGACGGGGGCGGAACTGTTTTTT.

As concerns this clonotype: One end of the junction varies from germline; a read error may be responsible. The chain links TRBV7-7 to TRBJ2-1; 7 nucleotides match TRBD2. The germline V gene has CDR1 SSHAT and CDR2 FNYEAQ (reference sequence). The CDR3 runs to 15 residues. Here the CDR3 DNA reads TGTGCTAGCAGCTTAGAACTAGCGACCTACAATGAGCAGTTCTTC. Amino acids: CASSLELATYNEQFF.

The table lists this clonotype with a count of one. The J gene is TRBJ2-1, the V gene TRBV20-1; TRBD2 aligns across 7 bases. J was trimmed by 7 bases and V by 5 bases; bases with no gene match: 11. The CDR3 runs 14 residues. Per germline, CDR1 DFQATT and CDR2 SNEGSKA (reference sequence). This CDR3 is CSAGGGLGLNEQFF. Written as DNA, the CDR3 is TGCAGTGCTGGGGGGGGTTTAGGGCTGAATGAGCAGTTCTTC.

This rearrangement joins TRBV12-3 or TRBV12-4 to TRBJ2-4; 12 bases fit TRBD1. The CDR3 is 17 amino acids. The trim removed 6 bases at V and 3 bases at J, leaving 9 bases unmatched. CDR3 DNA sequence: TGTGCCAGCAGCCCCCGTGGGACAGGGGGCCTCAAAAACATTCAGTACTTC. Translated: CASSPRGTGGLKNIQYF.

This clonotype was observed a handful of times. The chain uses TRBV7-6 and TRBJ1-5; 10 bases align to TRBD1. The CDR3 spans 20 residues. The germline V gene has CDR1 SGHVS and CDR2 FNYEAQ. V was pared by 0 bases and J by 4 bases, with 15 bases of the junction left unmatched. CDR3 loop: CASSLAPPRQTGGGNQPQHF. In DNA form, the CDR3 reads TGTGCCAGCAGCTTAGCCCCCCCGCGCCAGACAGGGGGCGGTAATCAGCCCCAGCATTTT.

In this sample, this clonotype turned up once. This chain connects TRBV5-4 to TRBJ1-4, with 7 positions matching TRBD1. Per germline, CDR1 SGHNT and CDR2 YYREEE (reference sequence). The CDR3 loop spans 13 amino acids. The trim removed 6 bases at V and 7 bases at J, leaving 6 bases unmatched. The CDR3 DNA reads TGTGCCAGCAAAGGACAGGAGACTGAAAAACTGTTTTTT. This gives the protein CASKGQETEKLFF.

This clonotype was counted only a few times. This chain connects TRBV5-1 to TRBJ1-1; D remains unclear. There are 15 residues in the CDR3. Germline CDR1 and CDR2: SGHRS and YFSETQ. Between the trimmed V and J ends, which lost 1 base and 5 bases, there was a span of 15 bases. CDR3 in DNA: TGCGCCAGCAGCTTGATTCTCGGGGAAAGAACTGAAGCTTTCTTT. Residues: CASSLILGERTEAFF.

The chain is built from TRBV20-1 and TRBJ2-3; the match to TRBD2 covers 8 bases. V trimming: 5 bases; J trimming: 2 bases; junction bases outside the gene matches: 3. This CDR3 spans 13 amino acids. The V gene's germline CDR1 is DFQATT and CDR2 SNEGSKA (reference sequence). CDR3 protein: CSALRGVTDTQYF. The CDR3 DNA reads TGCAGTGCTTTGCGGGGGGTCACAGATACGCAGTATTTT.

The genes are TRBV2 and TRBJ1-1; D is unclear. Germline values: CDR1 SNHLY, CDR2 FYNNEI. The CDR3 covers 13 residues. Trimming took off 4 bases at V and 0 bases at J, with 6 bases between the two ends. The CDR3 coding sequence is TGTGCCAGCAGTGCATTTTTGAACACTGAAGCTTTCTTT. It encodes CASSAFLNTEAFF.

The chain couples TRBV25-1 to TRBJ2-5; 10 bases match TRBD1. This CDR3 region has 17 residues. The ends lost 3 bases at V and 5 bases at J; junction bases unmatched: 12. Germline V gene sequence: CDR1 MGHDK, CDR2 SYGVNS. The CDR3 region has the DNA TGTGCCAGCAGTGACCCTAGACAGGGGGCGTTCTATGAGACCCAGTACTTC. As protein: CASSDPRQGAFYETQYF.

V gene TRBV7-2 combines with J gene TRBJ2-2; 10 bases fit TRBD2. This CDR3 contains 17 residues. In germline, CDR1 is SGHTA, CDR2 FQGNSA. V dropped 1 base and J dropped 6; count of bases not matched to a gene: 8. The CDR3 spells CASSLGAGGAMPGELFF. In DNA form, the CDR3 reads TGTGCCAGCAGCTTAGGAGCGGGGGGGGCGATGCCCGGGGAGCTGTTTTTT.

This clonotype was detected a few times. This chain joins TRBV7-2 and TRBJ2-5; D is possibly TRBD2 (6 bases). The J call is doubtful: the DNA matches TRBJ2-7 better. This CDR3 has 15 residues. CDR1 and CDR2 from the germline V gene are SGHTA and FQGNSA. Written as DNA, the CDR3 is TGTGCCAGCAGCTTAGAGGTACTAGCAGTCTACGAGCAGTACTTC. Protein: CASSLEVLAVYEQYF.

This clonotype was seen only a few times. The chain's CDR3 is CASRPGQGPHNEQFF. In DNA form, the CDR3 reads TGTGCCAGCAGACCGGGACAGGGCCCCCACAATGAGCAGTTCTTC. This chain connects TRBV7-3 to TRBJ2-5; 9 nucleotides line up with TRBD1. The J call may be mistaken, given a closer DNA end match to TRBJ2-1. The CDR3 consists of 15 residues. Germline-derived CDR1 and CDR2 are SGHTA and FQGTGA.

The chain is built from TRBV6-6 and TRBJ1-4; D is undetermined. This CDR3 contains 16 residues. V dropped 5 bases and J dropped 7 bases, with 20 bases sitting between them. The germline V gene has CDR1 MNHNY and CDR2 SVGAGI (reference sequence). This CDR3 reads CASSTPIGSGGEKLFF. The CDR3 DNA reads TGTGCCAGCAGTACCCCCATAGGGTCGGGTGGTGAAAAACTGTTTTTT.